Below, 10 T cell receptor beta chains from the same sample are listed, as sequenced in a study of Ad26.COV2.S vaccination and SARS-CoV-2 variants. Here immunoSEQ multiplex PCR was the method, and the copy in TCRdb shows in-frame clones only, minus some. The sample shows 350,000 to 550,000 clones, about 91% of them seen only once. As for treatment: roughly 18 received Ad26.COV2.S at low or high dose, single or two shots; 5 received placebo; per-sample allocation not given. Repertoires come from day 63 after the first vaccine or placebo injection. Sequencing was performed on peripheral blood, taken in a trial of Ad26.COV2.S vaccine versus placebo. The receptor set was obtained from a person aged 18-60 years who received the Ad26.COV2.S COVID-19 vaccine or a placebo.

This sequence joins TRBV10-3 and TRBJ1-1; 9 nucleotides agree with TRBD1. The CDR3 loop spans 13 amino acids. Germline V gives CDR1 ENHRY, CDR2 SYGVKD. Unmatched junction bases numbered 4, after V lost 6 bases and J lost 5 bases. The CDR3 DNA reads TGTGCCATCAGGGGACAGGGAGTTACTGAAGCTTTCTTT. It yields the protein CAIRGQGVTEAFF.

The chain joins TRBV29-1 to TRBJ2-7; D may correspond to TRBD1 or TRBD2 (5 bases each). This CDR3 comprises 14 residues. The V gene lost 2 bases and the J gene lost 5 bases, with 16 bases spanning the gap. Germline V gene lookup returns CDR1 SQVTM and CDR2 ANQGSEA. CDR3: CSVESGQGANEQYF. The CDR3 region has the DNA TGCAGCGTTGAAAGCGGCCAGGGAGCCAACGAGCAGTACTTC.

This rearrangement joins TRBV19 to TRBJ1-2; D not resolved. This CDR3 is 13 amino acids long. The germline V gene has CDR1 LNHDA and CDR2 SQIVND (reference sequence). Trimming shortened V by 6 bases and J by 2 bases, and 10 bases separated the two germline ends. CDR3 sequence (DNA): TGTGCCAGTAGCAATATGGCCAACTATGGCTACACCTTC. It codes for CASSNMANYGYTF.

The chain links TRBV12-3 or TRBV12-4 to TRBJ2-1; no definite D call. The CDR3 runs 12 residues. V was trimmed by 10 bases and J by 0 bases, leaving 7 bases between them. DNA of the CDR3: TGTGCCACCGCAATCTCCTACAATGAGCAGTTCTTC. The encoded protein is CATAISYNEQFF.

CDR3 residues: CASSAEGPGNTIYF. CDR3 nucleotide sequence: TGTGCCAGCAGTGCGGAGGGGCCTGGAAACACCATATATTTT. The rearrangement joins TRBV2 to TRBJ1-3; D may be TRBD1 (5 bases). Looked up from germline, CDR1 is SNHLY and CDR2 is FYNNEI. The CDR3 covers 14 residues. V gave up 4 bases and J gave up 2 bases, with 9 bases separating them.

V gene TRBV4-2 combines with J gene TRBJ2-7; TRBD1 agrees at 10 bases. The CDR3 is 18 residues long. With 4 bases clipped from V and 3 bases from J, the junction kept 15 bases outside the gene matches. Germline CDR1 and CDR2: LGHNA and YNFKEQ. CDR3 sequence: CASSLRGTGAQTFYEQYF. CDR3 DNA sequence: TGTGCCAGCAGCCTTCGAGGGACAGGGGCGCAAACTTTCTACGAGCAGTACTTC.

In this sample, this clone turned up once. This sequence joins TRBV12-3 or TRBV12-4 and TRBJ1-1; the D gene is possibly TRBD1 (5 bases). V dropped 8 bases and J dropped 6 bases, with 13 bases sitting between them. This CDR3 has 12 residues. CDR3 DNA sequence: TGTGCCAGCGGCCAGGGCCGGGCTGAAGCTTTCTTT. Translating gives CASGQGRAEAFF.

V is TRBV18 and J is TRBJ2-1; TRBD2 aligns across 8 bases. The CDR3 consists of 18 residues. Germline values: CDR1 KGHSH, CDR2 LQKENI. V lost 0 bases to trimming and J lost 3 bases; unmatched junction nucleotides: 10. CDR3 sequence (DNA): TGTGCCAGCTCACCACCGCGCGGCAGCGGGAGAATCTACAATGAGCAGTTCTTC. Amino acids: CASSPPRGSGRIYNEQFF.

This clone was observed a few times. This chain joins TRBV2 and TRBJ1-5, with a weak D call TRBD1 (5 bases). The CDR3 length is 15 residues. Deletions cut 1 base from V and 5 bases from J, with 12 bases between. Germline-derived CDR1 and CDR2 are SNHLY and FYNNEI. For the CDR3, the DNA is TGTGCCAGCAGTGAAGAGACACCCAGGGATCAGCCCCAGCATTTT. It specifies CASSEETPRDQPQHF.

DNA of the CDR3: TGTGCCAGCAGCTTGAGGTCACAGAACTCCTACGAGCAGTACGTC. Amino acid sequence: CASSLRSQNSYEQYV. V gene TRBV13 combines with J gene TRBJ2-7; D is undetermined. CDR3 length: 15 residues. Trimming removed 3 bases at V and 0 bases at J, with 12 bases between. Looked up from germline, CDR1 is PRHDT and CDR2 is FYEKMQ (reference sequence).